This TCR beta chain appears in the sequencing data of a study of Ad26.COV2.S vaccination and SARS-CoV-2 variants. At the level of the study: Vaccine-arm donor from the placebo-controlled COV1001 Ad26.COV2.S trial.

A word on this clone: The same CDR3 is also encoded by other DNA sequences in this sample.

V lost 3 bases, J lost 4 bases, and 6 bases lay in between. Germline-derived CDR1 and CDR2 are MNHEY and SVGAGI. The CDR3 sequence is 13 residues long. The method was immunoSEQ multiplex PCR; TCRdb's version includes in-frame clones alone and lacks a portion of them. Here the sample spans 250,000 or so clones, about 83% being singletons. Treatment here: roughly 20 received Ad26.COV2.S at low or high dose, single or two shots; 5 received placebo; per-sample allocation not given. It was on day 63 after the first vaccine or placebo injection that samples were taken. In Boston, an adult donor aged 18-55 years took part.

V gene TRBV6-5 combines with J gene TRBJ2-2; D is possibly TRBD1 or TRBD2 (5 bases each). The sequencing here drew on peripheral blood, taken in a trial of Ad26.COV2.S vaccine versus placebo. The source is a person aged 18-65 years who received the Ad26.COV2.S COVID-19 vaccine or a placebo. The CDR3 coding sequence is TGTGCCAGCAGTTATGGGGGCACCGGGGAGCTGTTTTTT. As protein: CASSYGGTGELFF.